The TCR beta chain under discussion was sequenced for a study of T-cell reconstitution after alpha-beta-depleted transplantation in children. CDR1 PRHDT and CDR2 FYEKMQ come from the germline V gene (reference sequence). V was shortened by 3 bases and J by 3 bases, with 21 bases between the two germline ends. This CDR3 spans 17 amino acids. This clonotype was recorded at least ten times. A library of TCRbeta sequences, prepared with unique molecular identifiers, was generated. TCRdb analysed the PCR reads with MiXCR anew, one entry per CDR3 protein. The data show hundreds of thousands of distinct CDR3 sequences, with 16% seen just once and 1.1% held by the top ten.

The receptor comes from a human donor who donated a stem cell graft to a child with acute myeloid leukemia. V usage is TRBV13 and J usage is TRBJ2-7; D gene ambiguous. The sample consisted of PBMCs from the stem cell graft donor, taken from the stem cell graft. The CDR3 DNA is TGTGCCAGCAGCTTTAGTATACGGCGGCAGGTAGACTACGAGCAGTACTTC. This codes for CASSFSIRRQVDYEQYF.